This TCR beta chain was recovered during a study of memory CD4+ T cells and cytomegalovirus serostatus. Note on this clone: What it binds is unknown.

Assay: immunoSEQ multiplex PCR; the TCRdb copy retains only in-frame clones and omits some. The sample holds approximately 50,000 clones, over 65% seen once. Study observations and caveats: The CMV-associated TCR signature appears largely within the CD4+ memory repertoire. Median bootstrapped AUC for CMV status was roughly 0.95 originally, just under 0.93 US-trained. Of roughly 180 reported CMV TCRbeta sequences, about 70 were found in memory CD4+ repertoires.

Single viable CD3+CD4+CD8-CD45RO+ cells were sorted as the memory CD4+ T cells. Trimming left V 5 bases short and J 5 bases short, with 20 bases between. Germline CDR1 reads SGHRS; CDR2 reads YFSETQ. This CDR3 is 16 amino acids long. Material: memory CD4+ T cells from blood. The chain uses TRBV5-1 and TRBJ2-1; TRBD2 might be the D (6 bases). This TCR derives from an adult in good health and CMV-seropositive. This CDR3 reads CASRHGGLANHNEQFF. The CDR3 DNA follows: TGCGCCAGCAGGCACGGAGGGCTAGCGAACCACAATGAGCAGTTCTTC.